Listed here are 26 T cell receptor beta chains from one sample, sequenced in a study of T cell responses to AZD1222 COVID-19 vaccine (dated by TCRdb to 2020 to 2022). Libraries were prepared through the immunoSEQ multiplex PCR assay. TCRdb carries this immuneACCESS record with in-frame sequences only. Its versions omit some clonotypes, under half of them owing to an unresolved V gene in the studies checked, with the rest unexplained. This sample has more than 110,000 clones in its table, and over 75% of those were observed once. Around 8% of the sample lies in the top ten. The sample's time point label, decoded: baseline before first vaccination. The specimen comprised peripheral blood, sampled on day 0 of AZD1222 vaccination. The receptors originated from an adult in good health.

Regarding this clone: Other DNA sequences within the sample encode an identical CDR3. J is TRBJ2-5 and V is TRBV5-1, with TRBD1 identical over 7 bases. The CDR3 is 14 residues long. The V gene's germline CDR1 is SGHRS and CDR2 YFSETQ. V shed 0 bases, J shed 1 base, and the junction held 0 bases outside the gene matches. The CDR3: CASSLAGGQETQYF. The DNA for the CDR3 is TGCGCCAGCAGCTTGGCAGGGGGCCAAGAGACCCAGTACTTC.

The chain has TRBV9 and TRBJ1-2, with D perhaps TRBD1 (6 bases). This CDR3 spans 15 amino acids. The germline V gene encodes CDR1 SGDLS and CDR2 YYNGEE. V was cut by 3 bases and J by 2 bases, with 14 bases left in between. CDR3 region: CASSGGGRTNYGYTF. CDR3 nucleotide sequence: TGTGCCAGCAGCGGAGGGGGGCGGACGAACTATGGCTACACCTTC. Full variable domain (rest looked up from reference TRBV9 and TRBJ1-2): DSGVTQTPKHLITATGQRVTLRCSPRSGDLSVYWYQQSLDQGLQFLIQYYNGEERAKGNILERFSAQQFPDLHSELNLSSLELGDSALYFCASSGGGRTNYGYTFGSGTRLTVV.

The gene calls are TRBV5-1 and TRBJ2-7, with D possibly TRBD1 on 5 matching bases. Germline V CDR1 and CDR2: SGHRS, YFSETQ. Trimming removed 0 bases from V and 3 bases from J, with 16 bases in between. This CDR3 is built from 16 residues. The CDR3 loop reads CASSLGPRDIVYEQYF. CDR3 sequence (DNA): TGCGCCAGCAGCTTGGGGCCCAGGGATATTGTCTACGAGCAGTACTTC.

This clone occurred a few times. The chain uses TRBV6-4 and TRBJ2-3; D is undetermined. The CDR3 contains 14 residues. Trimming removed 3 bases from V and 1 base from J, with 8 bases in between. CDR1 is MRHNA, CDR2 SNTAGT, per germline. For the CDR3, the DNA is TGTGCCAGCAGTGAACAGCGTGGCACAGATACGCAGTATTTT. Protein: CASSEQRGTDTQYF.

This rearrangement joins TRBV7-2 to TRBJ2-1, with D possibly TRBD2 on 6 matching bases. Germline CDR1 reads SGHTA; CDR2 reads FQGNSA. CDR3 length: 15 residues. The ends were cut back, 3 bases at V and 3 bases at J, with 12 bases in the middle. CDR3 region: CASSLQWGDYNEQFF. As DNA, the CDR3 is TGTGCCAGCAGCTTGCAGTGGGGGGACTACAATGAGCAGTTCTTC.

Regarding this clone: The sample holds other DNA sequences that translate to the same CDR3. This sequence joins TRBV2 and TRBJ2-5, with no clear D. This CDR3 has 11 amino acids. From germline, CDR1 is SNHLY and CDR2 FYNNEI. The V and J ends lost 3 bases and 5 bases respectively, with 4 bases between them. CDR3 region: CASSEEETQYF. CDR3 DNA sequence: TGTGCCAGCAGTGAGGAGGAGACCCAGTACTTC.

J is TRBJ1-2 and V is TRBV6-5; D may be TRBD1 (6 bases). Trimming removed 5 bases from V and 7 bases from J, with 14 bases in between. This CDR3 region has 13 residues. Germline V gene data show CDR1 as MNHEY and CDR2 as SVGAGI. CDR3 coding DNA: TGTGCCAGCAGTCCAGCACAGGGTTTTGGCTACACCTTC. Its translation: CASSPAQGFGYTF.

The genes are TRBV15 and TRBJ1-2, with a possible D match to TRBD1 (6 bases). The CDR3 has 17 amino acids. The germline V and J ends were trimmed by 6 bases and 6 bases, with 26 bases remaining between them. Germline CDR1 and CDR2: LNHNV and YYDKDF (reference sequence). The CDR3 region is CATRGGGTAGTSDGYTF. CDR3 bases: TGTGCCACCAGAGGTGGGGGAACAGCCGGGACATCGGATGGCTACACCTTC. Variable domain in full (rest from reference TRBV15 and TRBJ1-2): DAMVIQNPRYQVTQFGKPVTLSCSQTLNHNVMYWYQQKSSQAPKLLFHYYDKDFNNEADTPDNFQSRRPNTSFCFLDIRSPGLGDTAMYLCATRGGGTAGTSDGYTFGSGTRLTVV.

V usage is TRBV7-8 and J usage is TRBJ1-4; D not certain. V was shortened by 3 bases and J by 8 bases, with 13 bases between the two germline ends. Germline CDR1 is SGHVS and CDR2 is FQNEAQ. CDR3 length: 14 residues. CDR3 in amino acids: CASSFGRGNEKLFF. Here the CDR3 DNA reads TGTGCCAGCAGCTTTGGACGGGGAAACGAAAAACTGTTTTTT.

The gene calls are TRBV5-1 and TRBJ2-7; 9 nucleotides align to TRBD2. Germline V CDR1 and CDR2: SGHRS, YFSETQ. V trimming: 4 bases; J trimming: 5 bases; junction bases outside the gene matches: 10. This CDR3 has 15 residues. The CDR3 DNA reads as TGCGCCAGCAGCCCCGCGGGGGGGGGTTACGACGAGCAGTACTTC. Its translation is CASSPAGGGYDEQYF.

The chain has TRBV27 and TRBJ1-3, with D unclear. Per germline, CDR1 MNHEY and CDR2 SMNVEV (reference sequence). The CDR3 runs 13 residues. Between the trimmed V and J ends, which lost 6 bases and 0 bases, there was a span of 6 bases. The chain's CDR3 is CASRGYSGNTIYF. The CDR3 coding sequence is TGTGCCAGCAGGGGGTACTCTGGAAACACCATATATTTT.

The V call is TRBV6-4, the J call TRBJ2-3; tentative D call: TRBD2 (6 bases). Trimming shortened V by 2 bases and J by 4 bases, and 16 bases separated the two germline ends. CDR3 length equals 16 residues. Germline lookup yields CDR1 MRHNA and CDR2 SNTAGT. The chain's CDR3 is CASSDHGGPIPDTQYF. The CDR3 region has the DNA TGTGCCAGCAGTGACCACGGAGGGCCAATACCAGATACGCAGTATTTT.

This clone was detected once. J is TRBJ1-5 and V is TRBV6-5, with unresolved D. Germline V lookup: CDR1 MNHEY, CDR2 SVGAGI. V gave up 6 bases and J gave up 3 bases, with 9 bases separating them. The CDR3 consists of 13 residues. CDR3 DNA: TGTGCCAGCAGCCCCGTCTACAATCAGCCCCAGCATTTT. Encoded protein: CASSPVYNQPQHF.

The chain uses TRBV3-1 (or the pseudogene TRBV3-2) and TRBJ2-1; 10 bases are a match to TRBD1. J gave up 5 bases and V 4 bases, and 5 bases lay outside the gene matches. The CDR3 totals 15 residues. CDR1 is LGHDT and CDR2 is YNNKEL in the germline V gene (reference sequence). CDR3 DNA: TGTGCCAGCAGCCTCCGGGACAGGGGAGACAATGAGCAGTTCTTC. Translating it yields CASSLRDRGDNEQFF.

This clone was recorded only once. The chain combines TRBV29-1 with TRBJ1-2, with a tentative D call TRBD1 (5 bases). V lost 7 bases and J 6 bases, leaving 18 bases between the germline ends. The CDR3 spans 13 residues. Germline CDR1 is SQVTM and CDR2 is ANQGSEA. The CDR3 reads CSGRDGARDGYTF. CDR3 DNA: TGCAGCGGTAGGGACGGGGCACGGGATGGCTACACCTTC.

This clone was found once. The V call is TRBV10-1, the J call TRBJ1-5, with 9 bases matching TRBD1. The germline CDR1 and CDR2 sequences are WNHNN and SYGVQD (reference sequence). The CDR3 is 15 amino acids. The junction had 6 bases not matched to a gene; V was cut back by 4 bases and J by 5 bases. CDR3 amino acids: CASSAHRGRYQPQHF. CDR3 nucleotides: TGCGCCAGCAGTGCCCACAGGGGGCGATATCAGCCCCAGCATTTT.

The CDR3 reads CATSRDREGGYEQYF. CDR3 bases: TGTGCCACCAGCAGAGATAGGGAGGGGGGTTACGAGCAGTACTTC. The chain combines TRBV15 with TRBJ2-7; D is perhaps TRBD2 (7 bases). Germline V gene lookup returns CDR1 LNHNV and CDR2 YYDKDF (reference sequence). There are 15 residues in the CDR3. V was shortened by 0 bases and J by 4 bases, with 13 bases between the two germline ends.

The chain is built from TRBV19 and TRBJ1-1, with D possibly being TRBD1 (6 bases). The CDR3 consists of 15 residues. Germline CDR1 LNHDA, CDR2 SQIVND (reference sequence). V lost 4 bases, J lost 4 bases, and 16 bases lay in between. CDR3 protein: CASSKWRGGVTEAFF. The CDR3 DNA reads TGTGCCAGTAGTAAGTGGAGAGGGGGGGTCACTGAAGCTTTCTTT.

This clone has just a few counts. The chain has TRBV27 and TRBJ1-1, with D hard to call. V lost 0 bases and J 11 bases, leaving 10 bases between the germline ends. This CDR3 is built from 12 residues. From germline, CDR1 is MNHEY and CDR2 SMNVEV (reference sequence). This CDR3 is CASSLSGGLAFF. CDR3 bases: TGTGCCAGCAGTTTATCGGGAGGGTTGGCTTTCTTT.

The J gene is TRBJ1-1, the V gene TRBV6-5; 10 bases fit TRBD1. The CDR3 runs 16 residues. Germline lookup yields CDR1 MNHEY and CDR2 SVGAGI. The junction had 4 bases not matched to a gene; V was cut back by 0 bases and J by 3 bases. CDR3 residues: CASSYSRDRGYTEAFF. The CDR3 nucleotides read TGTGCCAGCAGTTACTCTCGGGACAGGGGTTACACTGAAGCTTTCTTT.

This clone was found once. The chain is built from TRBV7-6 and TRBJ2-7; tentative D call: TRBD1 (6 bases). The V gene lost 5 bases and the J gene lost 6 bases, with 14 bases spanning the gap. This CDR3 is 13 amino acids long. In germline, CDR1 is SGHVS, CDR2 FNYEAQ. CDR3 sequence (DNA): TGTGCCAGCAGCCCCTCAGGGGCCGGCGAGCAGTACTTC. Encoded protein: CASSPSGAGEQYF.

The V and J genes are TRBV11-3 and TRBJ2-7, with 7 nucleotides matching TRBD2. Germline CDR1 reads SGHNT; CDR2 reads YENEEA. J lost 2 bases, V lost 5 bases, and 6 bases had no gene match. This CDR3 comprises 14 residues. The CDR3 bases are TGTGCCAGCAGCCCTGGGGGGGATGCCTACGAGCAGTACTTC. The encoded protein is CASSPGGDAYEQYF.

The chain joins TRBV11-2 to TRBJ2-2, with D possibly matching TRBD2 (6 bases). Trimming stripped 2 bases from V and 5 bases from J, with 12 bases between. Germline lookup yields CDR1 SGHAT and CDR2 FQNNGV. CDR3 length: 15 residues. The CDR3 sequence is CASSLRREETGELFF. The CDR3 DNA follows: TGTGCCAGCAGCTTACGCAGGGAGGAAACCGGGGAGCTGTTTTTT.

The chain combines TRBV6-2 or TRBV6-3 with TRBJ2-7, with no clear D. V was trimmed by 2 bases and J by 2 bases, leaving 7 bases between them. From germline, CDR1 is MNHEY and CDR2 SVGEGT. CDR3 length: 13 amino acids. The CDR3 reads CASSYAATYEQYF. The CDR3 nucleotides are TGTGCCAGCAGTTACGCGGCAACCTACGAGCAGTACTTC.

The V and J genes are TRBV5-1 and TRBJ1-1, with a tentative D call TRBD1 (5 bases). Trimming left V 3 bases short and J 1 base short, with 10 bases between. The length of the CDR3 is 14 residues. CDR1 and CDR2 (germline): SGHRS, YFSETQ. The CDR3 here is CASSSDTPNTEAFF. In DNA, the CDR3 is TGCGCCAGCAGCTCGGACACTCCGAACACTGAAGCTTTCTTT.

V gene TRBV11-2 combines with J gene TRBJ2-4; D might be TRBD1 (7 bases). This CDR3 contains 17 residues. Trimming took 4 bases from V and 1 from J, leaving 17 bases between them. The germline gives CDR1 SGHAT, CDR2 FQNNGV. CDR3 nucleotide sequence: TGTGCCAGCAGCTCGGGACAGATGGGGGGTGCCAAAAACATTCAGTACTTC. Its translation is CASSSGQMGGAKNIQYF.